This TCR beta chain was captured in a study of T cells expressing NK-cell markers. TCRdb reprocessed the 5' RACE reads and keeps a single row for each CDR3 protein, giving no DNA. The table for this sample gives 160,000 or so distinct CDR3 sequences. This receptor was identified in a woman aged 18-70 years in good health. Sequenced sample: blood T cells: a sorted CD56 or NKG2C T cell subset, CD4+ or CD8+ T cells, or bulk PBMC T cells (not recorded which).

This CDR3 is CASSTILGQADTQYF. The chain recombines TRBV19 with TRBJ2-3; TCRdb's D call of TRBD1 is untestable without DNA. The CDR3 extends over 15 amino acids. Per germline, CDR1 LNHDA and CDR2 SQIVND (reference sequence).